Shown below are 16 T cell receptor beta chains from a single sample sequenced in a study of Graves' ophthalmopathy and Graves' hyperthyroidism. As the template, RNA transcripts were used to amplify TCR beta CDR3 regions. The authors performed first-round RT-PCR with HTBI primers and then a second-round multiplex PCR. TCRdb passed the multiplex PCR reads through MiXCR, listing each CDR3 protein once. Among roughly 160,000 distinct CDR3 sequences listed, 37% were seen once. The material sequenced was peripheral blood. These receptors were taken from a woman in her 40s with Graves' ophthalmopathy.

This clonotype was observed many times. The chain links TRBV6-1 to TRBJ1-1; D gene uncertain. With 2 bases removed from V and 8 bases from J, the gap between germline ends came to 15 bases. Germline V gives CDR1 MNHNS, CDR2 SASEGT. The CDR3 sequence is 14 residues long. The CDR3 bases are TGTGCCAGCAGTGAATCGCCAGCGGAATTGGAAGCTTTCTTT. It specifies CASSESPAELEAFF.

This clonotype has ten or more counts. The V gene is TRBV29-1, the J gene TRBJ2-7; D is possibly TRBD1 (5 bases). CDR1 SQVTM and CDR2 ANQGSEA come from the germline V gene. The CDR3 has 14 amino acids. Trimming cost V 4 bases and J 2 bases, with 15 bases left between them. CDR3 nucleotide sequence: TGCAGCGTTGGTGGGCCAGGGATCGCCTACGAGCAGTACTTC. Amino acid sequence: CSVGGPGIAYEQYF.

V usage is TRBV24-1 and J usage is TRBJ2-5; the match to TRBD2 covers 7 bases. CDR1 is KGHDR and CDR2 is SFDVKD in the germline V gene. This CDR3 is 15 amino acids long. Germline trimming cut 4 bases from V and 4 bases from J; bases unmatched to any gene: 8. DNA for the CDR3: TGTGCCACCAGTGACTCCGCGGGAGTCGGAGAGACCCAGTACTTC. Translating it yields CATSDSAGVGETQYF.

The V and J genes are TRBV6-5 and TRBJ1-1; D not certain. The V and J ends lost 0 bases and 1 base respectively, with 12 bases between them. This CDR3 region has 16 residues. Germline CDR1 and CDR2: MNHEY and SVGAGI. CDR3 residues: CASSYSRSPGNTEAFF. DNA for the CDR3: TGTGCCAGCAGTTACTCGAGGTCCCCTGGGAACACTGAAGCTTTCTTT.

The chain couples TRBV6-5 to TRBJ2-3; no reliable D call. The CDR3 is 16 residues long. Trimming pared 0 bases from V and 1 base from J, leaving 11 bases between. Germline V gene lookup returns CDR1 MNHEY and CDR2 SVGAGI. CDR3 in DNA: TGTGCCAGCAGTTACTCTGGCGATTTGGGCACAGATACGCAGTATTTT. This gives the protein CASSYSGDLGTDTQYF.

This clonotype showed up many times. This chain connects TRBV3-1 to TRBJ1-1, with D hard to call. Trimming cost V 2 bases and J 5 bases, with 12 bases left between them. This CDR3 is 14 amino acids long. Germline assignment: CDR1 LGHDT and CDR2 YNNKEL (reference sequence). The DNA of the CDR3 is TGTGCCAGCAGCCAAACTCCAATCACAACTGAAGCTTTCTTT. Amino acid sequence: CASSQTPITTEAFF.

The J gene is TRBJ1-2, the V gene TRBV6-1, with 7 bases that match TRBD1. The germline CDR1 and CDR2 sequences are MNHNS and SASEGT. Trimming cost V 7 bases and J 7 bases; bases outside gene matches: 9. The CDR3 is 13 residues long. In nucleotides, the CDR3 is TGTGCCAGCAAGGCCCTGACAGGGAGTGGCTACACCTTC. As protein: CASKALTGSGYTF.

This clonotype was seen at least ten times. The chain recombines TRBV29-1 with TRBJ2-2; D unclear. V dropped 1 base and J dropped 0 bases, with 15 bases sitting between them. This CDR3 region has 17 residues. Germline V lookup: CDR1 SQVTM, CDR2 ANQGSEA. CDR3 DNA: TGCAGCGTTGAAGGGTTGGAGCCAGTAGCGAACACCGGGGAGCTGTTTTTT. It specifies CSVEGLEPVANTGELFF.

This clonotype appeared many times. The chain recombines TRBV28 with TRBJ1-1; D not resolved. Trimming pared 6 bases from V and 5 bases from J, leaving 16 bases between. CDR3 size: 14 residues. Germline CDR1 and CDR2: MDHEN and SYDVKM. CDR3 loop: CASSGSPPETEAFF. In DNA form, the CDR3 reads TGTGCCAGCAGCGGGTCTCCCCCCGAAACTGAAGCTTTCTTT.

This chain joins TRBV20-1 and TRBJ1-2; possibly TRBD1 for D (5 bases). This CDR3 region has 12 residues. The V end lost 5 bases, the J end lost 8 bases, and 15 bases lay between the germline ends. Germline assignment: CDR1 DFQATT and CDR2 SNEGSKA (reference sequence). The CDR3 is CSAWSRAGGYTF. Here the CDR3 DNA reads TGCAGTGCTTGGAGCAGGGCGGGGGGCTACACCTTC.

This clonotype has ten or more counts. The J gene is TRBJ1-1, the V gene TRBV12-3 or TRBV12-4; D not certain. Trimming shortened V by 4 bases and J by 6 bases, and 6 bases separated the two germline ends. CDR3 length: 11 amino acids. The chain's CDR3 is CASSSLAEAFF. CDR3 in DNA: TGTGCCAGCAGTTCCCTGGCTGAAGCTTTCTTT.

The rearrangement joins TRBV20-1 to TRBJ2-7; D may be TRBD1 or TRBD2 (5 bases each). V gave up 5 bases and J gave up 5 bases, with 22 bases separating them. The CDR3 covers 15 residues. CDR1 is DFQATT, CDR2 SNEGSKA, per germline (reference sequence). The CDR3 region is CSARSLGPLDHEQYF. DNA for the CDR3: TGCAGTGCTCGAAGCCTGGGACCTCTAGACCACGAGCAGTACTTC.

The chain links TRBV20-1 to TRBJ2-7; TRBD2 matches at 9 bases. This CDR3 spans 13 amino acids. In germline, CDR1 is DFQATT, CDR2 SNEGSKA (reference sequence). Losses at the gene ends were 0 bases for V and 4 bases for J; bases not matched to a gene: 1. Here the CDR3 reads CSARDSGSYEQYF. The CDR3 DNA follows: TGCAGTGCTAGAGATAGCGGGAGTTACGAGCAGTACTTC.

CDR3 region: CATSREGEQYF. The CDR3 DNA reads as TGTGCCACCAGCAGAGAAGGCGAGCAGTACTTC. The V gene is TRBV15, the J gene TRBJ2-7, with D unresolved. CDR1 and CDR2 from the germline V gene are LNHNV and YYDKDF (reference sequence). The CDR3 length is 11 residues. V was clipped by 0 bases and J by 6 bases, with 3 bases between them.

This clonotype appeared many times. The rearrangement uses TRBV5-1 and TRBJ1-6, with TRBD1 matching 10 bases. With 2 bases clipped from V and 6 bases from J, the junction kept 2 bases outside the gene matches. This CDR3 has 15 amino acids. CDR1 and CDR2 from the germline V gene are SGHRS and YFSETQ. The CDR3 nucleotides read TGCGCCAGCAGCTTCCGGACAGGGGGTAATTCACCCCTCCACTTT. This sequence encodes CASSFRTGGNSPLHF.

This clonotype appeared many times. In nucleotides, the CDR3 is TGCGCCAGCAGCCAAGACTGGTTAGCCCTGAGGGAAAACATTCAGTACTTC. Amino acid sequence: CASSQDWLALRENIQYF. This chain joins TRBV4-1 and TRBJ2-4; possibly TRBD2 for D (5 bases). Germline V gene lookup returns CDR1 MGHRA and CDR2 YSYEKL. V was pared by 0 bases and J by 5 bases, with 17 bases between. The CDR3 loop spans 17 amino acids.